This T cell receptor beta chain was documented in a study of cytotoxic CD8 clonotypes in ibrutinib-treated CLL. For the study at large: Response material was collected after a median around 12 months of treatment, range 6 to 36.

General observations from the study: In comparison with age-matched healthy donors, baseline clonality was higher and tracked circulating CD8+ T-cell counts.

Data came from immunoSEQ multiplex PCR; TCRdb stores just in-frame clones and leaves some out. The data show approximately 210,000 clones, around 70% seen once. On this clone: The antigen is not known.

The sample here was PBMCs, taken after 24 months of ibrutinib treatment. The clonotype originates from a human donor with chronic lymphocytic leukemia.

CDR3 sequence reads: CASSLTGTRTDTQYF. In DNA, the CDR3 is TGTGCCAGCAGCCTCACCGGGACTCGCACAGATACGCAGTATTTT. V is TRBV7-2 and J is TRBJ2-3; D may be TRBD2 (6 bases). CDR3 length: 15 residues. Germline values: CDR1 SGHTA, CDR2 FQGNSA. Trimming took off 5 bases at V and 1 base at J, with 13 bases between the two ends. Full variable domain (missing parts from reference TRBV7-2 and TRBJ2-3): GAGVSQSPSNKVTEKGKDVELRCDPISGHTALYWYRQSLGQGLEFLIYFQGNSAPDKSGLPSDRFSAERTGGSVSTLTIQRTQQEDSAVYLCASSLTGTRTDTQYFGPGTRLTVL.